This T cell receptor beta chain was retrieved from a study of CD8 T cells in Susac syndrome. 0.5 to 1 ug RNA was reverse transcribed with random hexamers. The authors amplified TCR beta CDR3 across 54 Vbeta and 13 Jbeta using immunoSEQ multiplex PCR. MiXCR, run by TCRdb on the immunoSEQ multiplex PCR reads, gives a single entry per CDR3 protein. Here the sample spans approximately 200,000 distinct CDR3 sequences, approximately 94% being singletons. TEMRA cells were FACS-enriched, unlike CD8+ and CD4+ T cells, which were negatively isolated. The germline V and J ends were trimmed by 7 bases and 0 bases, with 14 bases remaining between them. The CDR3 has 15 residues. The germline CDR1 and CDR2 sequences are LNHDA and SQIVND (reference sequence).

The receptor was isolated from a human donor with multiple sclerosis. V is TRBV19 and J is TRBJ2-3; D is unclear. Sequencing was carried out using CD4+ T cells from PBMCs. CDR3 sequence reads: CASKSRQTSTDTQYF. CDR3 sequence (DNA): TGTGCCAGTAAGAGCCGGCAGACTAGCACAGATACGCAGTATTTT.